Included here is one T cell receptor beta chain sequence, with context. Its antigen specificity is not known. No base qualities exist here, and no much larger clone lies one base off it. This sample is drawn from a study of blood T cell repertoires in COVID-19 (dated by TCRdb to the early 2020s). Background for the entire study: Samples covering the acute and convalescent phases of COVID-19 were provided by collaborators in the United States, Italy and Spain. The prospective study material was composed of cDNA or gDNA derived from T cells, B-cell-depleted T cells, or PBMCs. Subjects who had been exposed to COVID-19, were actively infected with it, or had recovered from it provided the deeply sampled blood TCRbeta repertoires that made up the dataset. The repertoires were released in a freely available public database meant as a resource for research on the immune response to SARS-CoV-2. Samples came from the ongoing ImmuneRACE study (first 160 participants) plus 1,254 subjects from 6 global collaborators. The sample metadata nearly always contained a de-identified subject ID, COVID-19 status, age in years and sex. Where available, HLA class I and class II types were obtained from metadata supplied by the sample provider rather than from assay-based typing. The paper as a whole reports these results and caveats: Clinical and demographic metadata were provided uncurated, with the amount varying by source and participant.

The germline V gene encodes CDR1 SGHVS and CDR2 FQNEAQ. The CDR3, cysteine through phenylalanine, is 16 amino acids long. Left in the record is the CDR3 DNA by itself, 48 bases read in frame from the first base. The germline V and J ends show losses of 8 bases and 6 bases respectively, and no gene match explains 19 bases of the junction. Whole blood was collected in K2EDTA tubes by collaborating institutions according to the institutions' own protocols. Collaborator samples were shipped for TCRbeta analysis as frozen whole blood, isolated PBMCs, or DNA extracted from either sample type. The immunoSEQ Assay, a bias-controlled multiplex PCR, was used to amplify TCRbeta CDR3 regions from genomic DNA. Per the source publication's procedure: The number of nucleated cells in each sample was estimated by amplification of reference gene primers within the assay. Sequence reads were collapsed and filtered to measure the absolute abundance of every unique TCRbeta CDR3 rearrangement. For each sample, productive Simpson clonality was calculated as the square root of Simpson's diversity index across productive rearrangements. The table comes from immuneACCESS by way of TCRdb, which keeps in-frame sequences with V and J called. Part of the clones is missing from these tables; in studies checked, under half for an unresolved V gene and the rest for unknown reasons. V, J and clone size reflect that table, while D and trimming were determined from the DNA. The sample data list roughly 250,000 clones, and 84% of these were observed just once. The ten largest clones represent roughly 8.6% of the sample.

The rearrangement joined TRBV7-8 to TRBJ2-7; TRBD2 aligns with 7 central bases. The sequence came from a human donor in a cohort sampled during active COVID-19. Sequencing used peripheral blood. The DNA sequence is as follows: TGTGCCAGCCATCCGGACGGGTGGAGTGGCGGGAGCGAGCAGTACTTC. It encodes CASHPDGWSGGSEQYF.